These 5 T cell receptor beta chains share one sample of origin, sequenced in a study of T cell responses to AZD1222 COVID-19 vaccine. Profiled with immunoSEQ multiplex PCR; TCRdb holds only in-frame clones, not every one. Among about 150,000 clones listed, roughly 90% were seen once. Source: peripheral blood, taken on day 0 of AZD1222 vaccination. These receptors were collected from an adult in good health.

The chain uses TRBV4-2 and TRBJ1-1; 11 bases line up with TRBD1. V lost 3 bases, J lost 3 bases, and 3 bases stayed unmatched. CDR1 and CDR2 (germline): LGHNA, YNFKEQ. This CDR3 spans 15 amino acids. In DNA, the CDR3 is TGTGCCAGCAGCCATCTGGGACAGGGGGACACTGAAGCTTTCTTT. Translated, it gives CASSHLGQGDTEAFF.

This chain uses TRBV7-6 with TRBJ2-3, with D possibly being TRBD2 (5 bases). The V gene's germline CDR1 is SGHVS and CDR2 FNYEAQ. V gave up 0 bases and J gave up 4 bases, with 20 bases separating them. The CDR3 loop spans 18 amino acids. As DNA, the CDR3 is TGTGCCAGCAGCTTAGCGTCGGGCGGGTCAGTGGCCCCAGATACGCAGTATTTT. Its translation is CASSLASGGSVAPDTQYF.

The chain joins TRBV27 to TRBJ1-1, with 11 nucleotides matching TRBD1. The CDR3 contains 14 residues. Germline-derived CDR1 and CDR2 are MNHEY and SMNVEV (reference sequence). V trimming: 6 bases; J trimming: 5 bases; junction bases outside the gene matches: 5. This CDR3 is CASSRTGGRTEAFF. CDR3 DNA: TGTGCCAGCAGCCGGACAGGGGGCAGGACTGAAGCTTTCTTT.

J is TRBJ1-1 and V is TRBV7-9; D remains ambiguous. The CDR3 loop spans 10 amino acids. CDR1 and CDR2 from the germline V gene are SEHNR and FQNEAQ (reference sequence). V was clipped by 2 bases and J by 7 bases, with 2 bases between them. The CDR3 DNA reads TGTGCCAGCAGCTTAATTGAAGCTTTCTTT. This gives the protein CASSLIEAFF.

This clone came up once. The chain uses TRBV11-2 and TRBJ2-7; 9 bases agree with TRBD1. The CDR3 is made up of 16 amino acids. Germline assignment: CDR1 SGHAT and CDR2 FQNNGV. The ends lost 5 bases at V and 6 bases at J; junction bases unmatched: 14. CDR3 sequence: CASSPGDRVHSSEQYF. CDR3 coding DNA: TGTGCCAGCAGCCCCGGGGACAGGGTCCACTCATCCGAGCAGTACTTC. Based on the CDR3 plus reference TRBV11-2 and TRBJ2-7, the full variable domain is EAGVAQSPRYKIIEKRQSVAFWCNPISGHATLYWYQQILGQGPKLLIQFQNNGVVDDSQLPKDRFSAERLKGVDSTLKIQPAKLEDSAVYLCASSPGDRVHSSEQYFGPGTRLTVT.